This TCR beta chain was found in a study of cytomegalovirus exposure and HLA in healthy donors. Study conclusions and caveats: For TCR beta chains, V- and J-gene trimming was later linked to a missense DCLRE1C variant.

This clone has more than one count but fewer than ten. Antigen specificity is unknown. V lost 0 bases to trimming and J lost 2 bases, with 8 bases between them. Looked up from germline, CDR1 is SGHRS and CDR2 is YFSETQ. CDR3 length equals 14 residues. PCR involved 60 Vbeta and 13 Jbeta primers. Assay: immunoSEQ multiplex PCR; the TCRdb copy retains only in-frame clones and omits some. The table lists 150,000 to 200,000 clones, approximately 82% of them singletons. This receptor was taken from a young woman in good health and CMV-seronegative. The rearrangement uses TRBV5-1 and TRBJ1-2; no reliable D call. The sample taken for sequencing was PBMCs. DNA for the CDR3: TGCGCCAGCAGCTTGGGCGCAGGAAACTATGGCTACACCTTC. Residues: CASSLGAGNYGYTF. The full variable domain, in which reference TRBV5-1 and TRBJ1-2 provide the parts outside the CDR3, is KAGVTQTPRYLIKTRGQQVTLSCSPISGHRSVSWYQQTPGQGLQFLFEYFSETQRNKGNFPGRFSGRQFSNSRSEMNVSTLELGDSALYLCASSLGAGNYGYTFGSGTRLTVV.